Here is one TCR beta chain with its context. Its target is unknown. This specimen comes from a study of Graves' ophthalmopathy and Graves' hyperthyroidism. Notes on the study in general: Most clonotypes expanded in thyroid above 0.001 frequency were present in blood too.

Uncontrolled infections, other autoimmune diseases, pregnancy or lactation barred patients from enrollment. Amplified TCR beta CDR3 regions were obtained using RNA transcripts as template. A first-round RT-PCR used HTBI primers, followed by a second-round multiplex PCR. MiXCR was run by TCRdb on the multiplex PCR reads, yielding one entry per CDR3 protein. The table lists approximately 700,000 distinct CDR3 sequences, 35% to 45% of them singletons, with 3% to 4% in the top ten. The sequence derives from an adult man with Graves' ophthalmopathy. The sample consisted of peripheral blood.

The CDR3 is CASSLTAAGELFF. The CDR3, as DNA: TGCGCCAGCAGCTTGACAGCGGCCGGGGAGCTGTTTTTT. The J gene is TRBJ2-2, the V gene TRBV5-1; possible D gene TRBD2, 5 bases. The CDR3 extends over 13 amino acids. V lost 1 base and J 6 bases, leaving 7 bases between the germline ends. Germline CDR1 SGHRS, CDR2 YFSETQ.